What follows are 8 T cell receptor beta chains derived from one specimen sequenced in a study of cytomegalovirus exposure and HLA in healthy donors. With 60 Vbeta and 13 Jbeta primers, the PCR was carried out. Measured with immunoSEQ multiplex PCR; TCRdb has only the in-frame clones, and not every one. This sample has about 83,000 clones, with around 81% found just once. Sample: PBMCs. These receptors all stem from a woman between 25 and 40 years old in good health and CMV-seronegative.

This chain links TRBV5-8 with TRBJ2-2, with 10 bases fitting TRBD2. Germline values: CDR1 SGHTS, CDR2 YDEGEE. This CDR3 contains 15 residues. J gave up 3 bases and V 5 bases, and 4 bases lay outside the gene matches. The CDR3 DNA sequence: TGTGCCAGCAGGCTCACTAGCGGGGACACCGGGGAGCTGTTTTTT. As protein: CASRLTSGDTGELFF.

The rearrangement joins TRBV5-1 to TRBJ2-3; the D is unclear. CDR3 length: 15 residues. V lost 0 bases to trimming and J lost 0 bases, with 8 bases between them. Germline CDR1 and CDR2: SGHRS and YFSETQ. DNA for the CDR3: TGCGCCAGCAGCTTGGGGCAGGCTAGCACAGATACGCAGTATTTT. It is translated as CASSLGQASTDTQYF.

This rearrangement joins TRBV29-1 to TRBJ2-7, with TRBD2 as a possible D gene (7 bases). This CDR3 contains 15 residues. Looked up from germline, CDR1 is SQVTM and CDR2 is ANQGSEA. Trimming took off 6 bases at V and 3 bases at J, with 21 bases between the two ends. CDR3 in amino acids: CSVREGGEPIYEQYF. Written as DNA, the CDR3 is TGCAGCGTGAGAGAGGGGGGGGAACCCATCTACGAGCAGTACTTC.

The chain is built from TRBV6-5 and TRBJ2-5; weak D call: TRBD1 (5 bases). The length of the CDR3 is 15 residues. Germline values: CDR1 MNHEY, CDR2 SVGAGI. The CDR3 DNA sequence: TGTGCTCCAGCGTTCCTCTCAGGGTACCAAGAGACCCAGTACTTC. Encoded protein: CAPAFLSGYQETQYF.

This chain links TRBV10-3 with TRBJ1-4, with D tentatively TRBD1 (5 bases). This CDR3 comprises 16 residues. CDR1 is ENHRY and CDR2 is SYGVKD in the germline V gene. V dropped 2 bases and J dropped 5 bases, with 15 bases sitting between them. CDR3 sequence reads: CAISEGGGRRNEKLFF. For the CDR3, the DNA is TGTGCCATCAGTGAGGGGGGAGGACGGAGAAATGAAAAACTGTTTTTT.

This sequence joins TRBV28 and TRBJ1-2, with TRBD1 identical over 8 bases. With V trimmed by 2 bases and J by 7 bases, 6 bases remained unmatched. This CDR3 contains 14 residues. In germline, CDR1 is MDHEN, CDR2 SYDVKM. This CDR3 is CASSLSRTGIGYTF. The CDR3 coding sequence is TGTGCCAGCAGTTTAAGTCGGACAGGGATTGGCTACACCTTC.

CDR3 sequence (DNA): TGTGCCAGCAGTATCCTAGTGGTCAATGAGCAGTTCTTC. Residues: CASSILVVNEQFF. The chain couples TRBV6-1 to TRBJ2-1; D unresolved. The germline CDR1 and CDR2 sequences are MNHNS and SASEGT. Trimming removed 5 bases at V and 6 bases at J, with 11 bases between. The CDR3 is 13 residues long.

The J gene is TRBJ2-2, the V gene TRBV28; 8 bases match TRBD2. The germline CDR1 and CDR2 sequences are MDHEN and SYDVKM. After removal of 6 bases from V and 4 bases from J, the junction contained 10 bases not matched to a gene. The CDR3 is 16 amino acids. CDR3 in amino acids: CASRLKGLVATGELFF. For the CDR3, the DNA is TGTGCCAGCAGGTTAAAGGGACTAGTTGCCACCGGGGAGCTGTTTTTT.